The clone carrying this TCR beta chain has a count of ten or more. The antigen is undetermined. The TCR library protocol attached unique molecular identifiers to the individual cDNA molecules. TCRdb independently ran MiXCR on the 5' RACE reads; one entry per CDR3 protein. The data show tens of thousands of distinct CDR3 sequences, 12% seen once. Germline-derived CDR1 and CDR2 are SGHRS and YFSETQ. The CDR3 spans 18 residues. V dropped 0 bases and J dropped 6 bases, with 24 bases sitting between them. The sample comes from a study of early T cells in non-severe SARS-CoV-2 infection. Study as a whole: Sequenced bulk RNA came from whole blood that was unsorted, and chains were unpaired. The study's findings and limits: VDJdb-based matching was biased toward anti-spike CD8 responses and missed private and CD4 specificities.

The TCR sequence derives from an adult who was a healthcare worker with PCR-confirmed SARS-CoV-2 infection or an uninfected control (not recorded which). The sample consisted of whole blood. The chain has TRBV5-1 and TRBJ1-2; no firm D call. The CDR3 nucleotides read TGCGCCAGCAGCTTGGCCGCGGGATTCGAGAACCTAGTTGATGGCTACACCTTC. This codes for CASSLAAGFENLVDGYTF.